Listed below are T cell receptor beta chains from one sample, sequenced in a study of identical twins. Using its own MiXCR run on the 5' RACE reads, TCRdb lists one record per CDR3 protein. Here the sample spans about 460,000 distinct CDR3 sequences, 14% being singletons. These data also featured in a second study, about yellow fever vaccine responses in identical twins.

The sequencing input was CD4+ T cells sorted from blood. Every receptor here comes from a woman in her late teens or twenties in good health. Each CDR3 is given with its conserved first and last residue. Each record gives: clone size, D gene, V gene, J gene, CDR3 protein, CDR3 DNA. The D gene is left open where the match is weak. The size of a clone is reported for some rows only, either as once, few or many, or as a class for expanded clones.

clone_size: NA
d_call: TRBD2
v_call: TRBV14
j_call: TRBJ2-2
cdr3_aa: CASSQRGAKGELFF
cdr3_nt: TGTGCCAGCAGCCAGCGGGGGGCTAAAGGGGAGCTGTTTTTT

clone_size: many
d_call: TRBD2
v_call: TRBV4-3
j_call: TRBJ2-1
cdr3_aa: CASSHDMGLASHEQFF
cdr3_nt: TGCGCCAGCAGCCACGATATGGGACTAGCATCCCATGAGCAGTTCTTC

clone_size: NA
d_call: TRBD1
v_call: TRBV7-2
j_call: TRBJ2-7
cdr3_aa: CASSPWGDRASPQYF
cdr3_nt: TGTGCCAGCAGCCCCTGGGGGGACAGGGCCTCCCCGCAGTACTTC

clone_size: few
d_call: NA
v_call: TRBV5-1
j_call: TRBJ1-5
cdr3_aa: CASSLGDGVAPQHF
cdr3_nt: TGCGCCAGCAGCTTGGGGGACGGGGTTGCGCCCCAGCATTTT

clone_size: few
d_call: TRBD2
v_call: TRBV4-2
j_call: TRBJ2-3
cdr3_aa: CASSRYALRGGSTDTQYF
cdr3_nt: TGTGCCAGCAGCCGATACGCCCTGCGGGGGGGTAGCACAGATACGCAGTATTTT

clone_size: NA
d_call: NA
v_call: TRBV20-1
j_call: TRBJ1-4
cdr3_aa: CSAREVLDRREKLFF
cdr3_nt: TGCAGTGCTAGAGAGGTGTTAGACAGACGGGAAAAACTGTTTTTT

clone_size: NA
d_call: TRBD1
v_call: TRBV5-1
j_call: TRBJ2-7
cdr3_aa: CASSLGRVQGAREQYF
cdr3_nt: TGCGCCAGCAGCTTGGGTCGGGTACAGGGGGCGCGGGAGCAGTACTTC

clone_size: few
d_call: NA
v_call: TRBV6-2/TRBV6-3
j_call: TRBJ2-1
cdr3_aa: CASSRRGSNEQFF
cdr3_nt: TGTGCCAGCAGTCGAAGAGGGAGCAATGAGCAGTTCTTC

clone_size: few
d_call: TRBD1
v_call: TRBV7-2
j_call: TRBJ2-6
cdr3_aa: CASSRTGGTGANVLTF
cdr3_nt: TGTGCCAGCAGCCGGACAGGGGGCACTGGGGCCAACGTCCTGACTTTC

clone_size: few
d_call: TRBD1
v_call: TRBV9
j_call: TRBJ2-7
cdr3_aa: CASSPGQGFPYEQYF
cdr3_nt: TGTGCCAGCAGCCCGGGACAGGGATTTCCCTACGAGCAGTACTTC

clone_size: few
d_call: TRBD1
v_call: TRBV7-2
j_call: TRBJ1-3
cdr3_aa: CASSLEPWDSQGNTIYF
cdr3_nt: TGTGCCAGCAGCTTAGAGCCCTGGGACAGTCAAGGAAACACCATATATTTT

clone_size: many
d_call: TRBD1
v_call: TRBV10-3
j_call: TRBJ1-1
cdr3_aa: CAISGGTGGGTEAFF
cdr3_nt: TGTGCCATCAGTGGGGGGACAGGTGGTGGCACTGAAGCTTTCTTT

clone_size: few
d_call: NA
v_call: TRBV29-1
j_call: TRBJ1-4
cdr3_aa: CSVEDGTREKLFF
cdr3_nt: TGCAGCGTTGAAGATGGGACCCGGGAAAAACTGTTTTTT

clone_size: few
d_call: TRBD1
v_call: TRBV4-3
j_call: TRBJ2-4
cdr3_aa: CASSQVPGQGNIQYF
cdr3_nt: TGCGCCAGCAGCCAGGTTCCGGGACAGGGGAACATTCAGTACTTC

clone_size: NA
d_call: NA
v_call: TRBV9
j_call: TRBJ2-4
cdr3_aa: CASSVAPRDKNIQYF
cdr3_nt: TGTGCCAGCAGCGTAGCCCCCCGAGACAAAAACATTCAGTACTTC

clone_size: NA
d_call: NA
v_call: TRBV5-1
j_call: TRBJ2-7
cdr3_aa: CASSLASDYEQYF
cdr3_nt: TGCGCCAGCAGCCTGGCTAGCGACTACGAGCAGTACTTC

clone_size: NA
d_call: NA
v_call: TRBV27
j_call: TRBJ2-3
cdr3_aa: CASSFFGGTDTQYF
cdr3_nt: TGTGCCAGCAGTTTCTTTGGGGGCACAGATACGCAGTATTTT

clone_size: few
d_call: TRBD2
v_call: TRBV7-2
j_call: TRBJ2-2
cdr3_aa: CASSFSSGLNTGELFF
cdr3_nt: TGTGCCAGCAGCTTTTCTAGCGGGCTGAACACCGGGGAGCTGTTTTTT

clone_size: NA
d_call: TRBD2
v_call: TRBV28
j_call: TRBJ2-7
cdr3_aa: CASSRTSGGYYEQYF
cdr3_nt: TGTGCCAGCAGTCGGACTAGCGGGGGATACTACGAGCAGTACTTC

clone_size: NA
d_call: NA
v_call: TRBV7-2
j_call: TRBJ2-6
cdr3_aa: CASSLQVSGANVLTF
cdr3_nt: TGTGCCAGCAGCTTACAGGTCTCTGGGGCCAACGTCCTGACTTTC

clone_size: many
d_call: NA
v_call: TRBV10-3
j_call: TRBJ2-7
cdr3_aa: CAISESPRSYEQYF
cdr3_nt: TGTGCCATCAGTGAGTCGCCGAGGTCCTACGAGCAGTACTTC

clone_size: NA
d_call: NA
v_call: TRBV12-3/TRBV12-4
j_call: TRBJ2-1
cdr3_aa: CASSLGLAGGLSEQFF
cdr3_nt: TGTGCCAGCAGTTTAGGACTAGCTGGGGGGCTGAGTGAGCAGTTCTTC

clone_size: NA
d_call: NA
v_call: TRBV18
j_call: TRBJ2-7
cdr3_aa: CASSPQPKAQQYF
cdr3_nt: TGTGCCAGCTCACCACAGCCAAAGGCCCAGCAGTACTTC

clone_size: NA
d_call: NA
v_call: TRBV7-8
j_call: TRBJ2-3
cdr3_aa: CASRASYDTDTQYF
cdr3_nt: TGTGCCAGCAGGGCGTCGTATGACACAGATACGCAGTATTTT

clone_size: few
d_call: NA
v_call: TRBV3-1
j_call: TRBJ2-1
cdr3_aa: CASQAWGDNEQFF
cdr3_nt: TGTGCCAGCCAGGCTTGGGGGGACAATGAGCAGTTCTTC

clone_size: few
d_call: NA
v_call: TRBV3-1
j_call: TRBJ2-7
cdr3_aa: CASTLDGTYEQYF
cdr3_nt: TGTGCCAGCACCTTGGACGGAACCTACGAGCAGTACTTC

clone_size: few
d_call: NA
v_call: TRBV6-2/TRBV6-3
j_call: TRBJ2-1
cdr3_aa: CASSYIEEQFF
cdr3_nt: TGTGCCAGCAGTTACATTGAGGAGCAGTTCTTC

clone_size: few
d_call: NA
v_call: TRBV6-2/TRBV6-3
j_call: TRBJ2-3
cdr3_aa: CASSLNRAHTDTQYF
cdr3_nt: TGTGCCAGCAGCCTAAACAGGGCCCACACAGATACGCAGTATTTT

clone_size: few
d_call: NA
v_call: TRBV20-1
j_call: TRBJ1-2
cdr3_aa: CSGSGELYYGYTF
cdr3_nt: TGCAGTGGAAGCGGGGAGTTATACTATGGCTACACCTTC

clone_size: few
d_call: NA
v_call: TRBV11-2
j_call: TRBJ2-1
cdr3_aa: CASSPRGAPWGNEQFF
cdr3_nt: TGTGCCAGCAGCCCTCGGGGGGCCCCCTGGGGCAATGAGCAGTTCTTC

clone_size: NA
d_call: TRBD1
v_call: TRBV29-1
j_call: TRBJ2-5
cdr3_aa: CSVIRGFGETQYF
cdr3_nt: TGCAGCGTTATCAGGGGGTTTGGAGAGACCCAGTACTTC

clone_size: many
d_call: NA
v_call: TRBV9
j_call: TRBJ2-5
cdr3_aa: CASSAGGGGETQYF
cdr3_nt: TGTGCCAGCAGCGCCGGGGGAGGGGGGGAGACCCAGTACTTC

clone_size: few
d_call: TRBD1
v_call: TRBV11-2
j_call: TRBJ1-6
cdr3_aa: CASSLELRGGSALHF
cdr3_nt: TGTGCCAGCAGCTTAGAACTCAGGGGGGGTTCGGCCCTCCACTTT

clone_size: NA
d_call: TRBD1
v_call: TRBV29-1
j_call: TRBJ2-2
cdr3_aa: CSVVMAAGGITGELFF
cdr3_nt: TGCAGCGTTGTTATGGCCGCAGGGGGCATAACCGGGGAGCTGTTTTTT

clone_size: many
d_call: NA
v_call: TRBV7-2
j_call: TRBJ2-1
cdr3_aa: CASSLALLENNEQFF
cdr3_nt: TGTGCCAGCAGCTTAGCGCTTTTAGAAAACAATGAGCAGTTCTTC

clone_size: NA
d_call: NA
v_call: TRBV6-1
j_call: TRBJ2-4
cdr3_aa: CASSEALGAIGIQYF
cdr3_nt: TGTGCCAGCAGTGAAGCGCTTGGAGCTATAGGAATTCAGTACTTC

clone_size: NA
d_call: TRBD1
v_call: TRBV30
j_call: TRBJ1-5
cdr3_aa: CAWSVTGVLNQPQHF
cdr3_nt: TGTGCCTGGAGTGTGACAGGGGTACTCAATCAGCCCCAGCATTTT

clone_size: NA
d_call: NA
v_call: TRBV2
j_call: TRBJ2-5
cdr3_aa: CASRYNQETQYF
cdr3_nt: TGTGCCAGCCGGTACAACCAAGAGACCCAGTACTTC

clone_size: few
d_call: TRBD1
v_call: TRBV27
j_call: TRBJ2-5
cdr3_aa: CASSTLPGQGGTQYF
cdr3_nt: TGTGCCAGCAGTACCCTGCCGGGACAGGGAGGGACCCAGTACTTC

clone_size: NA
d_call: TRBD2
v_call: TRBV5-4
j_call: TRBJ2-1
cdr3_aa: CASTSGERGQNEQFF
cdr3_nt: TGTGCCAGCACCTCGGGGGAGCGGGGTCAGAATGAGCAGTTCTTC

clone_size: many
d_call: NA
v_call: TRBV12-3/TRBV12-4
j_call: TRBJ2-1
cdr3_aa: CASQVGGIYNEQFF
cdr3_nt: TGTGCCAGCCAGGTCGGGGGAATTTACAATGAGCAGTTCTTC